The rows below give T cell receptor beta chains drawn from one sample of a study of blood T cell repertoires in COVID-19. TCRdb's copy holds only in-frame clones and misses some; the assay was immunoSEQ multiplex PCR. In the table there are over 110,000 clones, over 75% of which are singletons. Sequencing was carried out using PBMCs or T cells enriched from blood (not recorded which). The receptors here all came from a man in his fifties or sixties in a cohort exposed to, infected with or recovered from COVID-19 (not recorded which). Both conserved end residues are part of each CDR3. A D gene is named only where the DNA matches it firmly. Rows give clone size only sometimes, using once, few, many, or a class for an expanded clone.

clone_size j_call v_call d_call cdr3_nt cdr3_aa
. TRBJ2-1 TRBV2 TRBD2 TGTGCCAGCAGTCCCCTAGCGGCCTACAATGAGCAGTTCTTC CASSPLAAYNEQFF
few TRBJ1-2 TRBV28 . TGTGCCAGCAGGGGGTCAGGGATGATCTATGGCTACACCTTC CASRGSGMIYGYTF
. TRBJ2-3 TRBV5-1 . TGCGCCAGCAGCTTGGCCGCGCAGGGAGGCTCAGATACGCAGTATTTT CASSLAAQGGSDTQYF
many TRBJ2-7 TRBV7-9 . TGTGCCAGCAGCTTAGCAAACAGGGCGGGCGAGCAGTACTTC CASSLANRAGEQYF
once TRBJ2-2 TRBV5-4 TRBD2 TGTGCCAGCAGCCCCGGGGGGGGCCTGGAGGGGTTAGCCGGGGAGCTGTTTTTT CASSPGGGLEGLAGELFF
few TRBJ1-1 TRBV11-2 . TGTGCCAGCAGCTTAGATCCAGGGGTTGGCACTGAAGCTTTCTTT CASSLDPGVGTEAFF
. TRBJ1-5 TRBV9 . TGTGCCAGCAGCGTAGGGGTCGGGGGGATCAATCAGCCCCAGCATTTT CASSVGVGGINQPQHF
. TRBJ2-5 TRBV2 TRBD1 TGTGCCAGCAGTGTACAGGGGTTCGGTGAGACCCAGTACTTC CASSVQGFGETQYF
. TRBJ2-5 TRBV6-2/TRBV6-3 TRBD2 TGTGCCAGCAGCCTAGCGGGGGCAAAGACCCAGTACTTC CASSLAGAKTQYF
. TRBJ1-2 TRBV6-4 . TGTGCCAGCAGTGAGTCGGGTCTAGCTAACTATGGCTACACCTTC CASSESGLANYGYTF
. TRBJ2-1 TRBV9 TRBD2 TGTGCCAGCAGCGTAGGTGCGGGGGGGCACAATGAGCAGTTCTTC CASSVGAGGHNEQFF
. TRBJ2-2 TRBV7-9 . TGTGCCAGCAGCATGAGGATAGGGGGTACCGGGGAGCTGTTTTTT CASSMRIGGTGELFF
. TRBJ1-3 TRBV9 . TGTGCCAGCAGCGCCACAGGGACTGGAAACACCATATATTTT CASSATGTGNTIYF
. TRBJ2-3 TRBV7-2 . TGTGCCAGCAGCCTTCCTAGCACAGATACGCAGTATTTT CASSLPSTDTQYF
. TRBJ1-2 TRBV24-1 TRBD1 TGTGCCACCAGTGATGGGACAGCTAACTATGGCTACACCTTC CATSDGTANYGYTF
. TRBJ2-5 TRBV6-5 . TGTGCCAGCAGTTACTCGGCACGGCGAGGGGAGACCCAGTACTTC CASSYSARRGETQYF
. TRBJ1-2 TRBV19 . TGTGCCAGTTCTTACACAGGGAACTATGGCTACACCTTC CASSYTGNYGYTF
. TRBJ2-5 TRBV11-2 TRBD1 TGTGCCAGCAGCTCACTCCGGACAGGGGGGGAGACCCAGTACTTC CASSSLRTGGETQYF
once TRBJ1-1 TRBV12-3/TRBV12-4 . TGTGCCAGCAGTTTAAGCCCTCCAGGAGCTTTCTTT CASSLSPPGAFF
. TRBJ1-5 TRBV30 . TGTGCCTGGAGTGTATCGGGGGGCAATCAGCCCCAGCATTTT CAWSVSGGNQPQHF
. TRBJ2-3 TRBV11-2 TRBD2 TGTGCCAGCAGCTTAGGGTCGGGAGGGCCGGTAGATACGCAGTATTTT CASSLGSGGPVDTQYF
. TRBJ1-3 TRBV28 TRBD1 TGTGCCAGCAGTTCGAGTGACAGGGTGTATGGAAACACCATATATTTT CASSSSDRVYGNTIYF
. TRBJ2-3 TRBV29-1 TRBD2 TGCAGCGCATCCGGGACTAGCGCCCCGGGGGATACGCAGTATTTT CSASGTSAPGDTQYF
. TRBJ2-3 TRBV19 TRBD1 TGTGCCAGTAGTATAGGGACAGGGACTAGCACAGATACGCAGTATTTT CASSIGTGTSTDTQYF
. TRBJ2-7 TRBV18 TRBD1 TGTGCCAGCTCACAGACCGGGACAGGGCGCCACGAGCAGTACTTC CASSQTGTGRHEQYF
. TRBJ1-2 TRBV14 . TGTGCCAGCAGCCAAGAGAGGGTGGGCTACACCTTC CASSQERVGYTF